The rows below give T cell receptor beta chains drawn from one sample of a study of blood T cell repertoires in COVID-19. Sequenced by immunoSEQ multiplex PCR; TCRdb stores in-frame clones only, minus some. The sample lists about 55,000 clones; roughly 90% were seen once. The sample taken for sequencing was peripheral blood. These receptors were collected from a human donor with active COVID-19. The donor label of this sample is uncertain. Each CDR3 is given without its conserved first and last residue. D genes are given only for firm matches.

d_call,v_call,cdr3_aa
.,TRBV21-1,ASSKEEGGGRTEAF
.,TRBV7-9,ASSPPGGSRTGELF
.,TRBV18,ASSPEQGMNTEAF
.,TRBV6-5,ASSRDFRSYEQY
.,TRBV3-1/TRBV3-2,ASSLDRRLMNTEAF
.,TRBV7-2,ASSKDGAAYGYT
TRBD1,TRBV5-1,ASSFGTANTYEQY
.,TRBV2,ASSEAPGGGQPQH
TRBD1,TRBV28,ASSLPPGTGVTGELF
.,TRBV20-1,SAGSGDTQY
.,TRBV7-8,ASSLVPGGGARPPEQF
.,TRBV29-1,SVYGRANTGELF
.,TRBV7-9,ASSLEQGYGYT
.,TRBV5-4,ASSQGWQQNTEAF
TRBD1,TRBV5-1,ASSLEGQGSGNTIY
TRBD1,TRBV2,ASNDRGQF
.,TRBV9,ASSVELDTQY
.,TRBV19,ASSIGEVGGYT
.,TRBV3-1/TRBV3-2,ASSRGWETDTQY
TRBD2,TRBV5-4,ASSLEASGRGGKTDTQY
.,TRBV30,AWSVKAPTEAF
TRBD1,TRBV5-4,ASTIVKGQGAYEQY